This TCR beta chain comes out of a study of cytomegalovirus exposure and HLA in healthy donors. These donors were members of the approximately 120-subject validation cohort, a group separate from the approximately 640-subject first cohort. Worth noting for this clone: Its cognate antigen is unknown.

The CDR3 is 11 residues long. The ends were cut back, 4 bases at V and 8 bases at J, with 8 bases in the middle. The germline CDR1 and CDR2 sequences are LNHDA and SQIVND (reference sequence). Findings and caveats of the study: Cytomegalovirus status was reportedly diagnosed by the classifier with high sensitivity and specificity. Associated with cytomegalovirus, according to the listing, were around 170 TCR beta chains. Subsequent analysis found a tendency for first-cohort TCR clusters to co-occur within the 95 to 150 validation repertoires.

Profiled with immunoSEQ multiplex PCR; TCRdb holds only in-frame clones, not every one. This sample has around 400,000 clones, with 86% found just once. Material: PBMCs. The V call is TRBV19, the J call TRBJ1-1; D ambiguous. The clonotype was recovered from a woman under 30 in good health and CMV-seronegative. The CDR3 region is CASSTGPEAFF. CDR3 sequence (DNA): TGTGCCAGTAGTACAGGTCCAGAAGCTTTCTTT.